This T cell receptor (beta chain) was retrieved from a study of T cells in Graves' hyperthyroidism and ophthalmopathy. Study-level information: Peripheral blood draws took place at initial diagnosis, ahead of any treatment.

This clonotype was seen repeatedly, ten times or more. Its specificity is unknown. The CDR3 has 17 residues. Germline CDR1 is MNHEY and CDR2 is SVGAGI. The ends were cut back, 0 bases at V and 6 bases at J, with 21 bases in the middle. The TCR beta CDR3 regions underwent amplification using RNA transcripts as the source. In the first-round RT-PCR of the TCR CDR3, the HTBI primer set was used. TCRdb re-called the multiplex PCR reads with MiXCR, one entry per CDR3 protein. The sample lists about 420,000 distinct CDR3 sequences, around 16% occurring once. Study-level results: Most thyroid-expanded clonotypes above 0.001 were also found in blood.

This TCR derives from a woman in her late teens or twenties with Graves' hyperthyroidism. The sequenced sample consisted of blood. The rearrangement joins TRBV6-5 to TRBJ2-7; D might be TRBD1 (7 bases). In nucleotides, the CDR3 is TGTGCCAGCAGTTACTCGATTGTGGAGGGGGCGCTTTCCGAGCAGTACTTC. This codes for CASSYSIVEGALSEQYF.